The 28 T cell receptor beta chains below come from one sample, sequenced in a study of blood T cells in healthy people across ages. PCR was performed a second time for about 7 to 11 cycles using a sample-barcoded 5' primer and a J-beta primer mix. TCRdb analysed the 5' RACE reads with MiXCR anew, one entry per CDR3 protein. The sample carries more than 1.4 million distinct CDR3 sequences, approximately 38% recorded once. Sequences were obtained from blood. These receptors originate from a woman between 18 and 30 years old in good health.

This chain links TRBV20-1 with TRBJ2-3; no clear D. Germline-derived CDR1 and CDR2 are DFQATT and SNEGSKA (reference sequence). The CDR3 length is 12 residues. Trimming left V 7 bases short and J 3 bases short, with 11 bases between. The CDR3 reads CSGMDATDTQYF. In nucleotides, the CDR3 is TGCAGTGGCATGGACGCAACAGATACGCAGTATTTT.

The V gene is TRBV4-1, the J gene TRBJ2-5; 12 bases are shared with TRBD2. Trimming at V came to 3 bases and at J to 9 bases, leaving 17 bases not matched to a gene. In germline, CDR1 is MGHRA, CDR2 YSYEKL. The CDR3 length is 18 residues. This chain's CDR3 is CASSQEPQTSGRPGAQYF. The CDR3 DNA reads as TGCGCCAGCAGCCAGGAACCTCAGACTAGCGGGAGACCCGGGGCCCAGTACTTC.

The gene calls are TRBV20-1 and TRBJ1-4, with D possibly matching TRBD1 (5 bases). CDR3 size: 14 residues. Trimming took off 4 bases at V and 0 bases at J, with 9 bases between the two ends. Germline V gene data show CDR1 as DFQATT and CDR2 as SNEGSKA (reference sequence). DNA for the CDR3: TGCAGTGCTAAGCGGGGGGCAACTAATGAAAAACTGTTTTTT. Translation gives CSAKRGATNEKLFF.

The gene calls are TRBV6-2 or TRBV6-3 and TRBJ1-2; TRBD1 is a possible D gene (5 bases). The CDR3 runs 15 residues. Between the trimmed V and J ends, which lost 7 bases and 2 bases, there was a span of 17 bases. Germline lookup yields CDR1 MNHEY and CDR2 SVGEGT. CDR3 sequence reads: CASTTIGTGNYGYTF. For the CDR3, the DNA is TGTGCCAGCACAACCATCGGGACGGGAAACTATGGCTACACCTTC.

This clonotype showed up just a few times. The rearrangement uses TRBV28 and TRBJ2-7, with 8 nucleotides matching TRBD1. This CDR3 contains 14 residues. CDR1 MDHEN and CDR2 SYDVKM come from the germline V gene. Trimming took 2 bases from V and 5 from J; bases not matched to a gene: 5. CDR3 amino acids: CASSLKGQVDEQYF. The CDR3 coding sequence is TGTGCCAGCAGTTTAAAGGGACAGGTCGACGAGCAGTACTTC.

V is TRBV29-1 and J is TRBJ1-1; unclear D gene. The CDR3 has 15 amino acids. Germline loops: CDR1 SQVTM, CDR2 ANQGSEA. Trimming cost V 4 bases and J 4 bases, with 19 bases left between them. The CDR3: CSVAGDQRSRTEAFF. The CDR3 DNA is TGCAGCGTTGCCGGCGACCAGAGGTCGCGCACTGAAGCTTTCTTT.

V and J are TRBV20-1 and TRBJ2-1, with TRBD2 matching over 8 bases. This CDR3 spans 16 amino acids. Trimming at V came to 1 base and at J to 5 bases, leaving 10 bases not matched to a gene. The germline CDR1 and CDR2 sequences are DFQATT and SNEGSKA (reference sequence). The CDR3 sequence is CSARGTGRAYNNEQFF. The CDR3 DNA reads TGCAGTGCTAGAGGAACCGGGAGGGCCTACAACAATGAGCAGTTCTTC.

This clonotype appeared many times. V gene TRBV28 combines with J gene TRBJ1-1, with a weak D call TRBD1 (6 bases). CDR1 and CDR2 (germline): MDHEN, SYDVKM. The CDR3 contains 12 residues. Trimming took 7 bases from V and 7 from J, leaving 13 bases between them. CDR3 sequence (DNA): TGTGCCAGCACCCTCCAACAGGGTGAAGCTTTCTTT. Protein sequence: CASTLQQGEAFF. Using reference TRBV28 and TRBJ1-1 for the parts outside the CDR3, the full variable domain is DVKVTQSSRYLVKRTGEKVFLECVQDMDHENMFWYRQDPGLGLRLIYFSYDVKMKEKGDIPEGYSVSREKKERFSLILESASTNQTSMYLCASTLQQGEAFFGQGTRLTVV.

The rearrangement uses TRBV6-1 and TRBJ1-2; D gene unclear. CDR1 is MNHNS and CDR2 is SASEGT in the germline V gene. Trimming removed 2 bases at V and 4 bases at J, with 17 bases between. This CDR3 comprises 16 residues. The CDR3 DNA reads as TGTGCCAGCAGTGAACACTTCGAGGAATTAGGCTATGGCTACACCTTC. Translating it yields CASSEHFEELGYGYTF.

This clonotype showed up just a few times. The chain couples TRBV7-9 to TRBJ2-3; the D is unclear. Germline V lookup: CDR1 SEHNR, CDR2 FQNEAQ (reference sequence). The CDR3 spans 15 residues. V lost 5 bases and J 7 bases, leaving 19 bases between the germline ends. The DNA for the CDR3 is TGTGCCAGCAGCACCCGGGCTCCTATTGACTATACGCAGTATTTT. Protein: CASSTRAPIDYTQYF.

There are a few counts of this clonotype. The J gene is TRBJ2-1, the V gene TRBV20-1; 10 bases map to TRBD2. Unmatched junction bases numbered 11, after V lost 5 bases and J lost 4 bases. The CDR3 is 16 amino acids. Germline lookup yields CDR1 DFQATT and CDR2 SNEGSKA (reference sequence). Written as DNA, the CDR3 is TGCAGTGCTCGGATCCGGACTAGCGGAGCATACAATGAGCAGTTCTTC. Translation: CSARIRTSGAYNEQFF.

This chain links TRBV20-1 with TRBJ2-1; TRBD2 aligns across 7 bases. The CDR3 totals 14 residues. Per the germline V gene, CDR1 is DFQATT and CDR2 is SNEGSKA (reference sequence). Losses at the gene ends were 5 bases for V and 9 bases for J; bases not matched to a gene: 13. The CDR3 DNA reads TGCAGTGCTTCTCAGAGCGGGAAGTCGGGTGAGCAGTTCTTC. Translating it yields CSASQSGKSGEQFF.

The J gene is TRBJ2-7, the V gene TRBV13, with a weak D call TRBD2 (6 bases). Germline CDR1 reads PRHDT; CDR2 reads FYEKMQ (reference sequence). Trimming stripped 4 bases from V and 1 base from J, with 14 bases between. The CDR3 spans 15 residues. The CDR3 here is CASSSKLGGSYEQYF. CDR3 sequence (DNA): TGTGCCAGCAGCTCAAAACTAGGAGGGTCCTACGAGCAGTACTTC.

This clonotype has just one count. This rearrangement joins TRBV27 to TRBJ2-5, with D uncertain. The J call is doubtful: the DNA matches TRBJ2-7 better. The CDR3 extends over 15 amino acids. The V gene's germline CDR1 is MNHEY and CDR2 SMNVEV (reference sequence). The CDR3 protein is CASSYARAWVDEQYF. In DNA form, the CDR3 reads TGTGCCAGCAGTTACGCAAGGGCATGGGTGGACGAGCAGTACTTC.

The chain recombines TRBV12-3 or TRBV12-4 with TRBJ1-1, with D perhaps matching TRBD1 (5 bases). The CDR3 covers 14 residues. Trimming removed 1 base at V and 8 bases at J, with 14 bases between. The CDR3 protein is CASSLDGGRTEAFF. The CDR3 coding sequence is TGTGCCAGCAGTTTAGATGGGGGGAGGACGGAAGCTTTCTTT.

This clonotype came up many times. The chain employs TRBV6-4 and TRBJ2-1; D is possibly TRBD1 or TRBD2 (5 bases each). Trimming pared 4 bases from V and 7 bases from J, leaving 17 bases between. Germline CDR1 and CDR2: MRHNA and SNTAGT. The CDR3 covers 15 residues. CDR3 in amino acids: CASSGPLGESNEQFF. The DNA for the CDR3 is TGTGCCAGCAGTGGCCCATTGGGGGAGAGTAATGAGCAGTTCTTC.

This clonotype came up a few times. The chain joins TRBV5-1 to TRBJ1-1; D uncertain. V lost 4 bases to trimming and J lost 1 base, with 8 bases between them. Germline V lookup: CDR1 SGHRS, CDR2 YFSETQ. CDR3 length equals 13 residues. CDR3 DNA: TGCGCCAGCAGCATAGGACGGAACACTGAAGCTTTCTTT. Its protein product is CASSIGRNTEAFF.

The chain links TRBV27 to TRBJ2-1; TRBD2 might be the D (5 bases). The CDR3 loop spans 16 amino acids. With 8 bases removed from V and 0 bases from J, the gap between germline ends came to 17 bases. The germline CDR1 and CDR2 sequences are MNHEY and SMNVEV (reference sequence). The CDR3 spells CASAERRTGSYNEQFF. In nucleotides, the CDR3 is TGTGCCAGCGCCGAGCGTAGGACTGGCTCCTACAATGAGCAGTTCTTC.

This sequence joins TRBV7-2 and TRBJ1-4; a possible D gene is TRBD1 (5 bases). Germline assignment: CDR1 SGHTA and CDR2 FQGNSA. The V end lost 8 bases, the J end lost 2 bases, and 15 bases lay between the germline ends. The CDR3 runs 15 residues. This CDR3 is CASGLRVSTNEKLFF. CDR3 nucleotides: TGTGCCAGCGGCCTCAGGGTGTCGACTAATGAAAAACTGTTTTTT.

V and J are TRBV4-2 and TRBJ2-1; maybe TRBD2 (6 bases). This CDR3 is built from 14 residues. Germline V CDR1 and CDR2: LGHNA, YNFKEQ. The V end lost 0 bases, the J end lost 7 bases, and 10 bases lay between the germline ends. In DNA, the CDR3 is TGTGCCAGCAGCCAAGATGCGGGGTTTAATGAGCAGTTCTTC. Encoded protein: CASSQDAGFNEQFF.

This clonotype has a single count. This chain connects TRBV28 to TRBJ1-2, with 9 positions matching TRBD1. The CDR3 is made up of 16 amino acids. Germline V gives CDR1 MDHEN, CDR2 SYDVKM. V was pared by 5 bases and J by 4 bases, with 11 bases of the junction left unmatched. The CDR3 protein is CASSPVGQGRVYGYTF. The CDR3 DNA reads as TGTGCCAGCAGTCCCGTCGGACAGGGGCGAGTCTATGGCTACACCTTC.

This clonotype has more than one count but fewer than ten. The gene calls are TRBV12-5 and TRBJ1-1, with 7 bases lining up with TRBD1. The CDR3 runs to 15 residues. Germline V lookup: CDR1 LGHNT, CDR2 FRNRAP. Trimming removed 6 bases from V and 5 bases from J; junction bases left unmatched: 12. The DNA for the CDR3 is TGTGCTAGTGGGTCCGGCACAGGGGTCGAGACTGAAGCTTTCTTT. Translating it yields CASGSGTGVETEAFF.

In its sample, this clonotype was seen once. The V and J genes are TRBV6-4 and TRBJ2-5; tentatively, D is TRBD1 (5 bases). Looked up from germline, CDR1 is MRHNA and CDR2 is SNTAGT. Trimming cost V 5 bases and J 11 bases, with 18 bases left between them. The CDR3 spans 13 residues. CDR3 bases: TGTGCCAGCAGTCCAGGGTATAAGGATGAGCAGTACTTC. Protein product: CASSPGYKDEQYF.

The rearrangement links TRBV29-1 to TRBJ2-1; the D gene is possibly TRBD2 (6 bases). Trimming left V 4 bases short and J 2 bases short, with 12 bases between. Per the germline V gene, CDR1 is SQVTM and CDR2 is ANQGSEA. CDR3 size: 14 residues. CDR3 in DNA: TGCAGCGTTGGATCGGGGGTCGCCTACAATGAGCAGTTCTTC. This gives the protein CSVGSGVAYNEQFF.

The chain combines TRBV6-1 with TRBJ2-7; D might be TRBD1 (6 bases). The assigned J gene may be wrong: the sequence end matches TRBJ2-5 better. Germline CDR1 and CDR2: MNHNS and SASEGT. The CDR3 runs to 13 residues. Here the CDR3 DNA reads TGTGCCGAGGGGGAGTTGGAGAAGGAGACCCAGTACTTC. It yields the protein CAEGELEKETQYF.

J is TRBJ1-1 and V is TRBV29-1; D is unresolved. The ends were cut back, 3 bases at V and 3 bases at J, with 5 bases in the middle. CDR1 is SQVTM, CDR2 ANQGSEA, per germline. This CDR3 has 11 amino acids. The CDR3 DNA follows: TGCAGCGTTGAGATGGACACTGAAGCTTTCTTT. It codes for CSVEMDTEAFF.

This clonotype has a count of ten or more. The rearrangement uses TRBV29-1 and TRBJ2-3; a weak D match, TRBD2 (6 bases). Per germline, CDR1 SQVTM and CDR2 ANQGSEA. The CDR3 extends over 11 amino acids. V lost 6 bases and J lost 5, with 9 bases in between. Here the CDR3 reads CSVAGRDTQYF. DNA of the CDR3: TGCAGCGTAGCGGGCAGAGATACGCAGTATTTT.

V gene TRBV15 combines with J gene TRBJ2-3; 10 bases line up with TRBD2. J was trimmed by 4 bases and V by 0 bases; bases with no gene match: 7. This CDR3 is 17 amino acids long. CDR1 LNHNV and CDR2 YYDKDF come from the germline V gene (reference sequence). CDR3 sequence: CATSREAASGSPDTQYF. The CDR3 DNA is TGTGCCACCAGCAGAGAGGCGGCTAGCGGGAGCCCAGATACGCAGTATTTT. The whole variable domain, filled in from reference TRBV15 and TRBJ2-3, reads DAMVIQNPRYQVTQFGKPVTLSCSQTLNHNVMYWYQQKSSQAPKLLFHYYDKDFNNEADTPDNFQSRRPNTSFCFLDIRSPGLGDTAMYLCATSREAASGSPDTQYFGPGTRLTVL.